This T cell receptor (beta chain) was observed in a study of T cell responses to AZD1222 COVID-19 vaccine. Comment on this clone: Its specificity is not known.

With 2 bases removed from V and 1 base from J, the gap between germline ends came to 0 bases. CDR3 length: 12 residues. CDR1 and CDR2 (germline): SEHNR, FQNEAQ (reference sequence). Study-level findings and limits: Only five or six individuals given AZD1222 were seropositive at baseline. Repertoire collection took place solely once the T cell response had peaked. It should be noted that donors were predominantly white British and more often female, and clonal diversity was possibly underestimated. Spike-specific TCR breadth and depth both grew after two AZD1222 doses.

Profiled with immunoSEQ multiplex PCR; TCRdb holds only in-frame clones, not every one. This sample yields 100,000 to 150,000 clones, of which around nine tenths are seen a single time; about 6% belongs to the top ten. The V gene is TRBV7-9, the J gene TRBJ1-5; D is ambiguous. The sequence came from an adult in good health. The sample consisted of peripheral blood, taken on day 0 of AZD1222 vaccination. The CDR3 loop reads CASSLSNQPQHF. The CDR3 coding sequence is TGTGCCAGCAGCTTAAGCAATCAGCCCCAGCATTTT. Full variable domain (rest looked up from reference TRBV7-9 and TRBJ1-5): DTGVSQNPRHKITKRGQNVTFRCDPISEHNRLYWYRQTLGQGPEFLTYFQNEAQLEKSRLLSDRFSAERPKGSFSTLEIQRTEQGDSAMYLCASSLSNQPQHFGDGTRLSIL.